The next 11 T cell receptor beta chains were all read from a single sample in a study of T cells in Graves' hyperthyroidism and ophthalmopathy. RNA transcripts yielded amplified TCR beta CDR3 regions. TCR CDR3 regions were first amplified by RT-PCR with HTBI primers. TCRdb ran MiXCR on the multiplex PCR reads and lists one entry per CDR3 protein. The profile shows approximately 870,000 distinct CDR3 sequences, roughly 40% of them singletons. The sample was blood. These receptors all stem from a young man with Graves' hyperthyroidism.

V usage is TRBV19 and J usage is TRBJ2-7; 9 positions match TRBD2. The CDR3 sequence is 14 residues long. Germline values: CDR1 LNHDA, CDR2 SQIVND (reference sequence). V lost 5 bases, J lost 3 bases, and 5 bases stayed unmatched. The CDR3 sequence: CASSPGSGSYEQYF. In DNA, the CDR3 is TGTGCCAGTAGTCCCGGTAGCGGGAGCTACGAGCAGTACTTC.

CDR3 coding DNA: TGCAGCGTTGAAGAGGCAGGGGACCACGAGCAGTACTTC. This encodes CSVEEAGDHEQYF. The chain couples TRBV29-1 to TRBJ2-7; weak D call: TRBD1 (6 bases). From germline, CDR1 is SQVTM and CDR2 ANQGSEA. The V gene lost 0 bases and the J gene lost 5 bases, with 11 bases spanning the gap. This CDR3 comprises 13 residues.

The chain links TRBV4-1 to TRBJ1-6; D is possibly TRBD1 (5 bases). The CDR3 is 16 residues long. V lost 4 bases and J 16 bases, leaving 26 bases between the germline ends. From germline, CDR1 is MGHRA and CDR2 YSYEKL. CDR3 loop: CASSPRVGTVRQRLHF. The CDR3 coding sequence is TGCGCCAGCAGCCCACGGGTAGGGACGGTCCGTCAAAGGCTCCACTTT.

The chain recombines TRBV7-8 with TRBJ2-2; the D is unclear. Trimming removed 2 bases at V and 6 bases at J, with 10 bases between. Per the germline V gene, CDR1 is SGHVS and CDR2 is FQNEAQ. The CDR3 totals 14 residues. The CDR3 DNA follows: TGTGCCAGCAGCTTAAATAGCATGGCCGGGGAGCTGTTTTTT. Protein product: CASSLNSMAGELFF.

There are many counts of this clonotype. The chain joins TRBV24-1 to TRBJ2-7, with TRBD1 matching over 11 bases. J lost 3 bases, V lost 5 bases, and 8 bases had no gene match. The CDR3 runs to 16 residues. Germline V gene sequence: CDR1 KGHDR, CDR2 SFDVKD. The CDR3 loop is CATSATPGQGDYEQYF. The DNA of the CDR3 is TGTGCCACCAGTGCCACTCCGGGACAGGGGGACTACGAGCAGTACTTC.

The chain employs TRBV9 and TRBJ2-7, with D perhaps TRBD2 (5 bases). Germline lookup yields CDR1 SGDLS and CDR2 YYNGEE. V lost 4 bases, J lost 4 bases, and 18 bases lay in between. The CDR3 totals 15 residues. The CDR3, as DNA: TGTGCCAGCAGCCCCCACGGGGAACAATTGTACGAGCAGTACTTC. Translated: CASSPHGEQLYEQYF.

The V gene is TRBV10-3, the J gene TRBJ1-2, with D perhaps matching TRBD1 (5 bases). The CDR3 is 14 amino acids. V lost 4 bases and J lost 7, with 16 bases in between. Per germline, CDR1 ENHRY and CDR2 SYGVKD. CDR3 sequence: CAISAETASFGYTF. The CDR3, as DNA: TGTGCCATCAGTGCAGAGACAGCTTCCTTTGGCTACACCTTC.

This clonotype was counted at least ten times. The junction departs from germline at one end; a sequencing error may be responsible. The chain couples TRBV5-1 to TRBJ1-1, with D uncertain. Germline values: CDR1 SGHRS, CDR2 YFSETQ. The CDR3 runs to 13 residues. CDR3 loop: CASSLAPNTEAFF. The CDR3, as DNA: TGTGCCAGCAGCTTAGCACCGAACACTGAAGCTTTCTTT.

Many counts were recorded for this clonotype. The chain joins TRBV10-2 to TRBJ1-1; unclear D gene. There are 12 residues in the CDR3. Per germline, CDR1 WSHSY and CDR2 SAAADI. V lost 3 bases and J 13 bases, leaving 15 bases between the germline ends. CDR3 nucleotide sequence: TGCGCCAGCAGTGAATCGGAAGTGGAGGATTTCTTT. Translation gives CASSESEVEDFF.

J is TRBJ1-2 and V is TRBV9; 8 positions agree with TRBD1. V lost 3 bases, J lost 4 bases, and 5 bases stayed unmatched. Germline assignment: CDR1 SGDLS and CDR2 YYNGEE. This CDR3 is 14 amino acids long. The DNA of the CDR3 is TGTGCCAGCAGCGGACGGACAGGGAGCTATGGCTACACCTTC. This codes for CASSGRTGSYGYTF.

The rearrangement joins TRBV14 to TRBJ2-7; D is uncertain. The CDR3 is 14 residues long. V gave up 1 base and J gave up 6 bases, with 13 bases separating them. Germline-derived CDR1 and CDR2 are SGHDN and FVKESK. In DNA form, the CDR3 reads TGTGCCAGCAGCCAAGTCCCGGGCCCCATCGAGCAGTACTTC. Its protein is CASSQVPGPIEQYF.